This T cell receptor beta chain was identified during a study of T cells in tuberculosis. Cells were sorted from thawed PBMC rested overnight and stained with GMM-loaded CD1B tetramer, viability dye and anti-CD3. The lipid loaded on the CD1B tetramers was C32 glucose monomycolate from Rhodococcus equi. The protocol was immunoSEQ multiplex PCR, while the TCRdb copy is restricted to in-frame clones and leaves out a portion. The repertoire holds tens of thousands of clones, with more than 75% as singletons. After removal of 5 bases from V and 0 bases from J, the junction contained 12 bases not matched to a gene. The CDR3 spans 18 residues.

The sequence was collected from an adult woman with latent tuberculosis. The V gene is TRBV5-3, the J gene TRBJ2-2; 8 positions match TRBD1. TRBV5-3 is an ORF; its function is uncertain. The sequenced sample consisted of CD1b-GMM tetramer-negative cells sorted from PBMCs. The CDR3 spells CARRGARDRRSNTGELFF. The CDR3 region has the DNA TGTGCCAGAAGAGGGGCCCGGGACAGGCGATCGAACACCGGGGAGCTGTTTTTT.